This T cell receptor beta chain comes out of a study of human T cells and chemical hapten exposure (dated by TCRdb to the early 2020s). Background for the entire study: Libraries were combined into a pool for sequencing, and differences in TCR yield between samples came mainly from small differences in library volumes within the pool. In alopecia patients, the study followed how the peripheral blood TCR repertoire changed in vivo over primary and secondary sensitization to diphenylcyclopropenone (DPC), a hapten. The full study reports these points: DPC sensitization did not change how many TCRs were above 1 in 1000 frequency, and no evidence was found of alterations in global repertoire structure. After repeated subsampling, the strength of the expansion versus patch-test correlation and the threshold at which it became significant changed.

Total RNA was extracted from unfractionated whole blood collected in Tempus Blood RNA tubes. A few healthy volunteers were used as TCR sequencing controls and were bled at day 0, 2 weeks and 6 weeks. This clonotype has a count of ten or more. What this receptor recognizes is not known. No clone much larger than this one lies a single base away; base qualities are absent. During library preparation, unique molecular identifiers were attached to individual cDNA molecules so that TCRs could be counted in a quantitative, reproducible way. For every blood RNA sample, sequencing covered both the TCR alpha and TCR beta chains. The paper's processing steps were these. A median of roughly 99,000 TCRs per sample was observed, with a range of 23,224 to 690,600. V, J and CDR3 annotation of the TCR reads was carried out using the Decombinator software suite. For the PS versus PT1 abundance plots, all samples were subsampled to the same number of TCRs (28,000). Expanded TCRs were defined as absent before sensitization and observed at least eight times at the 2-week time point. The public reads were quality trimmed at Q25 with fastp and then assembled into clones with MiXCR by TCRdb, keeping productive beta chains. Rows are combined by CDR3 protein, so each entry shows the most common genes and DNA. TCRdb's processing, not the study's, gives the V and J calls here. Counted in this sample were roughly 120,000 distinct CDR3 sequences; around 9% of them appeared once. Approximately 1.5% of the sample is taken by the ten largest.

Between the V and J ends, shortened by 0 bases and 6 bases respectively, the junction contains 18 bases. The germline V gene (reference sequence) gives CDR1 as LGHDT and CDR2 as YNNKEL. The CDR3 sequence holds 17 residues, the cysteine and phenylalanine included. CDR3 DNA only is kept here, 51 bases in frame from base 1. The sequence links TRBV3-1 to TRBJ2-1; the D gene cannot be named for sure. The sample was whole blood. The clonotype comes from a human donor in good health. Some clones in this sample may be carry-over from other donors' samples. Donor details come from another sample of the same person, matched by shared clones. The DNA sequence follows: TGTGCCAGCAGCCAAGATGTTGGAGCTCGCTCCGTCAATGAGCAGTTCTTC. The resulting protein is CASSQDVGARSVNEQFF.